This is a list of T cell receptor beta chains from one sample in a study of molecular identifiers for immune sequencing clone quantification. TCRdb re-called the PCR reads with MiXCR, one entry per CDR3 protein. The table lists 7,500 to 9,500 distinct CDR3 sequences, approximately 15% of them singletons. Sequenced sample: naive CD8+ T cells from blood, with Jurkat cell RNA spiked in. These receptors were taken from a human donor in good health. Some libraries in this study had Jurkat cell RNA spiked in. CDR3s include the opening cysteine and the closing phenylalanine or tryptophan.

>TRBJ2-7|TRBV29-1
CSVGGQSSYEQYF
>TRBJ1-4|TRBV7-9
CASSSGQGITNNEKLFF
>TRBJ2-5|TRBV7-9
CASSPSGTGSGGPLETQYF
>TRBJ2-7|TRBV6-2/TRBV6-3
CASSYDTYSYEQYF
>TRBJ2-2|TRBV7-9
CASRLWVNTGELFF
>TRBJ1-1|TRBV7-9
CASSLVGRGQDEAFF
>TRBJ1-1|TRBV27
CASSSSGQGYTEAFF
>TRBJ2-1|TRBV2
CASLQVISSVDEQFF
>TRBJ2-5|TRBV4-3
CASSPYSSGGETQYF
>TRBJ2-4|TRBV11-2
CASRGQGKNIQYF
>TRBJ2-3|TRBV10-2
CASSEPGVSTDTQYF
>TRBJ2-1|TRBV19
CASSVGTSGYNEQFF
>TRBJ2-5|TRBV5-4
CASSPLTGGKTQYF
>TRBJ2-2|TRBV29-1
CSVRTGNTGELFF
>TRBJ1-1|TRBV3-1
CASSQQIRGENTEAFF
>TRBJ2-2|TRBV4-3
CASSQGGYTGELFF
>TRBJ2-7|TRBV11-2
CASSFYPWTSGSSVGHEQYF
>TRBJ2-7|TRBV6-1
CASRPSLTPSYEQYF
>TRBJ2-3|TRBV2
CASSGTSGPTDTQYF
>TRBJ2-1|TRBV19
CASSIDPGGYNEQFF
>TRBJ2-3|TRBV20-1
CSARTSGGGSTDTQYF
>TRBJ2-1|TRBV21-1
CASSKGPCVHPTYNEQFF
>TRBJ2-7|TRBV7-9
CASSHRDRVHEQYF
>TRBJ1-2|TRBV4-1
CTSSQDARGYTF
>TRBJ1-5|TRBV28
CASSLRNNQPQHF
>TRBJ2-3|TRBV7-6
CASKGLLGTDTQYF
>TRBJ2-3|TRBV28
CANRLSWGVADTRYF
>TRBJ2-1|TRBV7-9
CASSLVRTSGDNEQFF
>TRBJ2-3|TRBV2
CASSDRRAAPTDTQYF
>TRBJ2-1|TRBV7-8
CASSLVVGEQFF
>TRBJ2-5|TRBV5-8
CASSRPTSLETQYF
>TRBJ2-1|TRBV7-2
CASSYRHNEQFF
>TRBJ1-4|TRBV11-2
CASSPLWGAGEKLFF
>TRBJ1-2|TRBV6-5
CASSNLGTAFYCGYTF
>TRBJ1-2|TRBV19
CASSTPPGTDYYGYTF
>TRBJ2-7|TRBV19
CASSIRGGAVEQYF
>TRBJ1-4|TRBV5-1
CASSPGQPWDPNEKLFF
>TRBJ2-7|TRBV29-1
CSVLTGGSYEQYF
>TRBJ2-7|TRBV2
CASSELAGALEQYF
>TRBJ2-5|TRBV9
CASSVVGGPAETQYF
>TRBJ2-3|TRBV28
CASTFRQGGSDTQYF
>TRBJ2-1|TRBV29-1
CSVVDLRDLTHNEQFF